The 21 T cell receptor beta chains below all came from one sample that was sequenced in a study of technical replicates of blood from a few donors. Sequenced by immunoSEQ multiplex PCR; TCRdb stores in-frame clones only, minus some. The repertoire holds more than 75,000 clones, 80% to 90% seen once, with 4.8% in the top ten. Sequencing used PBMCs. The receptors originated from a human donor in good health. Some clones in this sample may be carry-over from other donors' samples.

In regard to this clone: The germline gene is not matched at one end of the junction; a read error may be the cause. DNA of the CDR3: TGTGCCAGCAGCTTTGGGGGCAGGGTTCTCTCCTTC. Protein: CASSFGGRVLSF. The chain carries TRBV7-3 and TRBJ1-2, with D tentatively TRBD1 (6 bases). The CDR3 spans 12 residues. CDR1 is SGHTA and CDR2 is FQGTGA in the germline V gene.

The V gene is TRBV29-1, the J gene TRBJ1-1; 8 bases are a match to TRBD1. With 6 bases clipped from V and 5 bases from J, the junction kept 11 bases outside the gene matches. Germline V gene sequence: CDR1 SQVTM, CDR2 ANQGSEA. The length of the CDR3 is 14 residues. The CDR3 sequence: CSVRIQGVNTEAFF. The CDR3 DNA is TGCAGCGTCCGTATACAGGGGGTTAATACTGAAGCTTTCTTT.

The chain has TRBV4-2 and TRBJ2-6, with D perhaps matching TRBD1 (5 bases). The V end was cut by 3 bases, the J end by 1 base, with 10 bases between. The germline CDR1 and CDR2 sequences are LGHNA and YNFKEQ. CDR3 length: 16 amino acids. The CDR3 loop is CASSHARESGANVLTF. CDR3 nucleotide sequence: TGTGCCAGCAGCCATGCCAGGGAATCTGGGGCCAACGTCCTGACTTTC.

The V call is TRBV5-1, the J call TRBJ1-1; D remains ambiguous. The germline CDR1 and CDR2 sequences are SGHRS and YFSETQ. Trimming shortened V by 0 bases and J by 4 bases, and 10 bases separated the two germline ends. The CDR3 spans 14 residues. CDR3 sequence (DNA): TGCGCCAGCAGCTTGGGTGAGGGCGGCACTGAAGCTTTCTTT. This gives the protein CASSLGEGGTEAFF.

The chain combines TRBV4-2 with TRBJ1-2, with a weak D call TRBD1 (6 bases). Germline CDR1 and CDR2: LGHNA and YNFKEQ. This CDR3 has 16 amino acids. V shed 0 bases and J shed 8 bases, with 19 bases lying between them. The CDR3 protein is CASSQDRRAGVRGYTF. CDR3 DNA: TGTGCCAGCAGCCAAGATCGGCGGGCAGGGGTGAGGGGCTACACCTTC.

CDR3 DNA: TGTGCCAGCAGTTACCTGAGAGTAGTCTCCTACAATGAGCAGTTCTTC. Its translation: CASSYLRVVSYNEQFF. The rearrangement joins TRBV6-6 to TRBJ2-1; D remains ambiguous. Germline CDR1 MNHNY, CDR2 SVGAGI (reference sequence). There are 16 residues in the CDR3. With 2 bases removed from V and 0 bases from J, the gap between germline ends came to 11 bases.

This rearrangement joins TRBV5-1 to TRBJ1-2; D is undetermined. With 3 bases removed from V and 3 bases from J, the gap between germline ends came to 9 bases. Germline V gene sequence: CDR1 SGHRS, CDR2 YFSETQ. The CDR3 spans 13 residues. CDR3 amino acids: CASSSTLDYGYTF. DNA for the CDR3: TGCGCCAGCAGCTCAACTCTGGACTATGGCTACACCTTC.

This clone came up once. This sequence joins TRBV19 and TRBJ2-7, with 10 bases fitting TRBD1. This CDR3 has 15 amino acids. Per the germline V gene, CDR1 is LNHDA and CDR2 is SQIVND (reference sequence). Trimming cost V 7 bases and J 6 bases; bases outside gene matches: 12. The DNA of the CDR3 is TGTGCCAGTAACTCCGCCGGGACAGGGGCGACCGAGCAGTACTTC. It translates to CASNSAGTGATEQYF. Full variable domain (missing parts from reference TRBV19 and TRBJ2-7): DGGITQSPKYLFRKEGQNVTLSCEQNLNHDAMYWYRQDPGQGLRLIYYSQIVNDFQKGDIAEGYSVSREKKESFPLTVTSAQKNPTAFYLCASNSAGTGATEQYFGPGTRLTVT.

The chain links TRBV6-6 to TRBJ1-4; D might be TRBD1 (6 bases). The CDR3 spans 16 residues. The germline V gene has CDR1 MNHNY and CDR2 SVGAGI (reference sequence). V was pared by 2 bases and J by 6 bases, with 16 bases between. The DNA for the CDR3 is TGTGCCAGCAGTTACAACGTCGGGGGGCCAGATGAAAAACTGTTTTTT. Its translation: CASSYNVGGPDEKLFF.

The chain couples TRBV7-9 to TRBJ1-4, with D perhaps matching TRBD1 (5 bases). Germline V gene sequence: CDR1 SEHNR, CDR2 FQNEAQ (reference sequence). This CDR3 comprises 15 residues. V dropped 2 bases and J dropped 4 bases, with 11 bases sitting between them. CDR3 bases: TGTGCCAGCAGCTTAAATTCAGGGATTAATGAAAAACTGTTTTTT. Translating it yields CASSLNSGINEKLFF.

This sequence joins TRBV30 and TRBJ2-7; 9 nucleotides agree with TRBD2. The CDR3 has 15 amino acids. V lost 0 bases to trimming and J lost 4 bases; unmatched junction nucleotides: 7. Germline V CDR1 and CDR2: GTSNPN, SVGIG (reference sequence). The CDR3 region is CAWSVLGLAGYEQYF. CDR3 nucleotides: TGTGCCTGGAGTGTTCTCGGTCTAGCGGGGTACGAGCAGTACTTC.

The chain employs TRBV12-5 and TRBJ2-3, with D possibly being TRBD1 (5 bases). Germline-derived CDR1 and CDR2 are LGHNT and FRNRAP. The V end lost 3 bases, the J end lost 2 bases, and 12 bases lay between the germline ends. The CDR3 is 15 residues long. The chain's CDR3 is CASGFQTDLTDTQYF. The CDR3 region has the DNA TGTGCTAGTGGTTTTCAGACAGATCTCACAGATACGCAGTATTTT.

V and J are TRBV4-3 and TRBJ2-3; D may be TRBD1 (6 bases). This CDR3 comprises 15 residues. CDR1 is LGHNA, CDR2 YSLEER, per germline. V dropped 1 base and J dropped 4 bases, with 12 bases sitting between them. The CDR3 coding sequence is TGCGCCAGCAGCCAAGTGGGGGCAGGGGCAGATACGCAGTATTTT. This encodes CASSQVGAGADTQYF.

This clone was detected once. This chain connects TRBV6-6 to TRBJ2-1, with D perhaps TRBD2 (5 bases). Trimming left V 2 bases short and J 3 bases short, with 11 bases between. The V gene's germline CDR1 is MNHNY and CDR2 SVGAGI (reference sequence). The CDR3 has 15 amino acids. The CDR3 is CASSYRGQRYNEQFF. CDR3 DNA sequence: TGTGCCAGCAGTTACCGAGGGCAGCGCTACAATGAGCAGTTCTTC.

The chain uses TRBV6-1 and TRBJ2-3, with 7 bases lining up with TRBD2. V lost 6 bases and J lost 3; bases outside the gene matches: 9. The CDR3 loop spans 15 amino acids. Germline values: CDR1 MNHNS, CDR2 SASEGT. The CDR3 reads CASSILAWGTDTQYF. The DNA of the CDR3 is TGTGCCAGCAGCATACTAGCGTGGGGTACAGATACGCAGTATTTT.

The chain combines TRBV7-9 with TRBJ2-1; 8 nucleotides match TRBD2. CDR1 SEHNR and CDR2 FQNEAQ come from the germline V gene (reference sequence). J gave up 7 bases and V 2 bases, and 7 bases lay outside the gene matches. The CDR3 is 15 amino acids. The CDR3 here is CASSLTTGGPNEQFF. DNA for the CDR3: TGTGCCAGCAGCTTAACTACGGGGGGGCCGAATGAGCAGTTCTTC. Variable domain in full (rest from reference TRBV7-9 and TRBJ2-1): DTGVSQNPRHKITKRGQNVTFRCDPISEHNRLYWYRQTLGQGPEFLTYFQNEAQLEKSRLLSDRFSAERPKGSFSTLEIQRTEQGDSAMYLCASSLTTGGPNEQFFGPGTRLTVL.

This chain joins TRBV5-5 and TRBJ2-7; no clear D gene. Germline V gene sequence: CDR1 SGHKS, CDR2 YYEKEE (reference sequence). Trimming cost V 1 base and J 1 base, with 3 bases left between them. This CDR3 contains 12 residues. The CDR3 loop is CASSLSSYEQYF. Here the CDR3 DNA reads TGTGCCAGCAGCTTGTCATCCTACGAGCAGTACTTC.

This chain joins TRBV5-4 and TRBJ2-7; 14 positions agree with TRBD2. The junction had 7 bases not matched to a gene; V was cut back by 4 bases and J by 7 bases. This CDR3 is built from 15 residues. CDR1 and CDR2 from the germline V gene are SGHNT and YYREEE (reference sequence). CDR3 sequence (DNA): TGTGCCAGCAGCGTGACTAGCGGGGGGGCGCGTGAGCAGTACTTC. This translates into CASSVTSGGAREQYF.

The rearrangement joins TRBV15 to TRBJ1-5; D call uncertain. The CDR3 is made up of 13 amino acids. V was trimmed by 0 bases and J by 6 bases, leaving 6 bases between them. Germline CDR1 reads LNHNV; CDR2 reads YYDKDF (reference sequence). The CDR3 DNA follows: TGTGCCACCAGCAGAGATCTGAGTCAGCCCCAGCATTTT. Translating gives CATSRDLSQPQHF.

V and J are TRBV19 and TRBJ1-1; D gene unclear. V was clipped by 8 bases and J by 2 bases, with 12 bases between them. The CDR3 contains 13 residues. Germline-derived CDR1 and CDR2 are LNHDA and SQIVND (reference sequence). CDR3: CASRGNRNTEAFF. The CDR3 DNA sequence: TGTGCCAGTCGAGGGAACAGAAACACTGAAGCTTTCTTT.

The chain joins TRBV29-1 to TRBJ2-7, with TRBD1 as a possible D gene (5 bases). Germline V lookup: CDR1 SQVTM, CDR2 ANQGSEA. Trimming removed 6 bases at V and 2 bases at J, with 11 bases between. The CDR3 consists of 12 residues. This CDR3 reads CSVAGQTYEQYF. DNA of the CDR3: TGCAGCGTGGCAGGGCAAACCTACGAGCAGTACTTC.